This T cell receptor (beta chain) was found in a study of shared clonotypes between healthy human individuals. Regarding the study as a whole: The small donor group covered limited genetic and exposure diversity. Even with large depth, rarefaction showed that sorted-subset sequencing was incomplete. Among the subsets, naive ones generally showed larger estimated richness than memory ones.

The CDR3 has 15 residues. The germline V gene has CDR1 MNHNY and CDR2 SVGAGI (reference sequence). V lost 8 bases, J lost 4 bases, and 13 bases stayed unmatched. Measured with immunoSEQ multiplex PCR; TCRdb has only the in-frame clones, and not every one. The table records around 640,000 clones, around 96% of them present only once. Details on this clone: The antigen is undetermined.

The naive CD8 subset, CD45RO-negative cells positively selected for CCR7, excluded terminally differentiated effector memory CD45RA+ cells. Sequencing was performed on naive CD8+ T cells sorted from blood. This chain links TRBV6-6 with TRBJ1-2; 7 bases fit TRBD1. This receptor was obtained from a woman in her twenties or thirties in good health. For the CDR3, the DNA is TGTGCCAGCGCGGCCAGGGGGGAAATTTTCTATGGCTACACCTTC. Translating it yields CASAARGEIFYGYTF.